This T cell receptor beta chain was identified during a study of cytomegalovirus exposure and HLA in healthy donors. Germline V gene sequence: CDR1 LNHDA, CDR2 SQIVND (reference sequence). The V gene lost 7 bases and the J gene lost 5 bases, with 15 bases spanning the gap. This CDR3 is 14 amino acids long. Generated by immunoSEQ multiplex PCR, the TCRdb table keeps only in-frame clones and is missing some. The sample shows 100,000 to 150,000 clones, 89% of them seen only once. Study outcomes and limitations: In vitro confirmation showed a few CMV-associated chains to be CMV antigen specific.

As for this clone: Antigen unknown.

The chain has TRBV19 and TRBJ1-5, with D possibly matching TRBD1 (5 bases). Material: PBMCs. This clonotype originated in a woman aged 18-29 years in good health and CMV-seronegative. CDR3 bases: TGTGCCAGTACCTTGTTATGGGGGGATCAGCCCCAGCATTTT. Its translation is CASTLLWGDQPQHF.